Below are 30 T cell receptor beta chains sequenced from a single sample in a study of read filtering for tumor transcriptome and immune sequencing. This library used approximately 390 ng RNA and molecular barcoded adaptors spanning alpha/delta and beta/gamma chains. TCRdb recomputed calls from the reads with MiXCR, one row per CDR3 protein. This table holds tens of thousands of distinct CDR3 sequences, approximately 18% found once. Sequenced sample: a population of CD138-negative cells sorted from bone marrow. These receptors were obtained from a donor at least 40 years old with multiple myeloma.

This clonotype was picked up many times. The V and J genes are TRBV2 and TRBJ2-2; D call uncertain. The germline V gene encodes CDR1 SNHLY and CDR2 FYNNEI. The CDR3 is made up of 14 amino acids. Deletions cut 0 bases from V and 4 bases from J, with 6 bases between. This CDR3 is CASSEALRTGELFF. The CDR3 DNA reads TGTGCCAGCAGTGAAGCGCTTCGCACCGGGGAGCTGTTTTTT.

This clonotype was picked up many times. V is TRBV9 and J is TRBJ2-3; D unclear. Germline V gene lookup returns CDR1 SGDLS and CDR2 YYNGEE. The CDR3 covers 14 residues. The germline V and J ends were trimmed by 0 bases and 0 bases, with 5 bases remaining between them. DNA for the CDR3: TGTGCCAGCAGCGTAGCGGGTAGCACAGATACGCAGTATTTT. Its translation is CASSVAGSTDTQYF. The whole variable domain, filled in from reference TRBV9 and TRBJ2-3, reads DSGVTQTPKHLITATGQRVTLRCSPRSGDLSVYWYQQSLDQGLQFLIQYYNGEERAKGNILERFSAQQFPDLHSELNLSSLELGDSALYFCASSVAGSTDTQYFGPGTRLTVL.

This clonotype was observed many times. V gene TRBV30 combines with J gene TRBJ2-7; D possibly corresponds to TRBD2 (6 bases). CDR3 length: 14 residues. V lost 4 bases and J lost 1, with 14 bases in between. Germline lookup yields CDR1 GTSNPN and CDR2 SVGIG (reference sequence). In nucleotides, the CDR3 is TGTGCCTGGATGGAGGGGCTTGGGTCCTACGAGCAGTACTTC. Translating it yields CAWMEGLGSYEQYF.

This clonotype was picked up many times. The chain has TRBV20-1 and TRBJ2-4; the D gene could be TRBD1 or TRBD2 (7 bases each). V was trimmed by 8 bases and J by 1 base, leaving 21 bases between them. CDR3 length equals 16 residues. From germline, CDR1 is DFQATT and CDR2 SNEGSKA (reference sequence). CDR3 nucleotide sequence: TGCAGTACACGAGTCAGGGGGGGCGCTGCCAAAAACATTCAGTACTTC. Translated, it gives CSTRVRGGAAKNIQYF.

This clonotype was counted many times. The J gene is TRBJ2-4, the V gene TRBV28, with D unclear. Trimming removed 6 bases from V and 3 bases from J, with 27 bases in between. Germline V lookup: CDR1 MDHEN, CDR2 SYDVKM. The CDR3 totals 19 residues. The CDR3 loop is CASSRITLKKTSFKNIQYF. In DNA, the CDR3 is TGTGCCAGCAGCCGAATTACGCTTAAAAAGACAAGTTTCAAAAACATTCAGTACTTC.

This clonotype has at least ten counts. V gene TRBV5-1 combines with J gene TRBJ2-2; 8 bases match TRBD2. V trimming: 4 bases; J trimming: 0 bases; junction bases outside the gene matches: 5. In germline, CDR1 is SGHRS, CDR2 YFSETQ. This CDR3 has 16 amino acids. DNA for the CDR3: TGCGCCAGCAGCCCGAAAGCGGGGGCGAACACCGGGGAGCTGTTTTTT. It translates to CASSPKAGANTGELFF.

At least ten counts were recorded for this clonotype. CDR3 nucleotide sequence: TGTGCCAGCAGTTTTCTAGCGGGAGTCTACAATGAGCAGTTCTTC. This gives the protein CASSFLAGVYNEQFF. The V and J genes are TRBV28 and TRBJ2-1; 10 bases are shared with TRBD2. Germline values: CDR1 MDHEN, CDR2 SYDVKM. J was trimmed by 3 bases and V by 3 bases; bases with no gene match: 2. The CDR3 covers 15 residues.

The rearrangement uses TRBV2 and TRBJ1-6; no firm D call. V was shortened by 8 bases and J by 4 bases, with 9 bases between the two germline ends. This CDR3 spans 13 amino acids. The germline V gene encodes CDR1 SNHLY and CDR2 FYNNEI. CDR3 nucleotides: TGTGCCAGCGGACGGGGATATAATTCACCCCTCCACTTT. Its protein is CASGRGYNSPLHF.

The rearrangement uses TRBV29-1 and TRBJ1-5; the D gene is possibly TRBD1 (6 bases). CDR1 is SQVTM, CDR2 ANQGSEA, per germline. The CDR3 sequence is 12 residues long. Deletions cut 6 bases from V and 4 bases from J, with 10 bases between. CDR3 bases: TGCAGCGTCCGACAGGCGAATCAGCCCCAGCATTTT. Translation: CSVRQANQPQHF.

This clonotype was recorded at least ten times. The chain uses TRBV30 and TRBJ1-2, with D possibly matching TRBD1 (5 bases). The V end lost 2 bases, the J end lost 8 bases, and 12 bases lay between the germline ends. Germline V CDR1 and CDR2: GTSNPN, SVGIG (reference sequence). The CDR3 runs to 12 residues. CDR3: CAWSSRAEGYTF. In DNA, the CDR3 is TGTGCCTGGAGTAGCAGGGCGGAGGGCTACACCTTC. The full variable domain, in which reference TRBV30 and TRBJ1-2 provide the parts outside the CDR3, is SQTIHQWPATLVQPVGSPLSLECTVEGTSNPNLYWYRQAAGRGLQLLFYSVGIGQISSEVPQNLSASRPQDRQFILSSKKLLLSDSGFYLCAWSSRAEGYTFGSGTRLTVV.

In its sample, this clonotype was seen many times. DNA of the CDR3: TGCAGCGTTGACGGCAGGGTGAACACTGAAGCTTTCTTT. Its protein product is CSVDGRVNTEAFF. The rearrangement joins TRBV29-1 to TRBJ1-1, with D possibly being TRBD1 (5 bases). CDR1 is SQVTM and CDR2 is ANQGSEA in the germline V gene. V lost 3 bases, J lost 0 bases, and 8 bases lay in between. The CDR3 runs to 13 residues.

On this clonotype itself: A much larger clone lies one base from this, so it may be a read error. The CDR3 reads CASSFSFSHSYELYF. The CDR3 region has the DNA TGTGCCAGCAGCTTTTCCTTCAGCCACTCCTACGAGCTGTACTTC. V gene TRBV7-8 combines with J gene TRBJ2-7; no firm D call. Germline-derived CDR1 and CDR2 are SGHVS and FQNEAQ. The CDR3 extends over 15 amino acids.

This clonotype has at least ten counts. The rearrangement links TRBV30 to TRBJ2-2; TRBD2 matches at 7 bases. The germline CDR1 and CDR2 sequences are GTSNPN and SVGIG (reference sequence). The CDR3 consists of 16 residues. V trimming: 4 bases; J trimming: 4 bases; junction bases outside the gene matches: 12. As DNA, the CDR3 is TGTGCCTGGACCCAGAACACAGCGGGGAGCACCGGGGAGCTGTTTTTT. As protein: CAWTQNTAGSTGELFF.

This clonotype was recorded many times. The chain combines TRBV11-1 with TRBJ2-3, with D possibly being TRBD2 (5 bases). CDR3 length equals 11 residues. The germline CDR1 and CDR2 sequences are SGHAT and FQDESV (reference sequence). Trimming shortened V by 2 bases and J by 10 bases, and 7 bases separated the two germline ends. The chain's CDR3 is CASSLTRAQYF. The CDR3 DNA is TGTGCCAGCAGCTTAACTAGAGCGCAGTATTTT. The complete variable domain, with remaining parts taken from reference TRBV11-1 and TRBJ2-3, reads EAEVAQSPRYKITEKSQAVAFWCDPISGHATLYWYRQILGQGPELLVQFQDESVVDDSQLPKDRFSAERLKGVDSTLKIQPAELGDSAMYLCASSLTRAQYFGPGTRLTVL.

This clonotype was counted at least ten times. This CDR3 fails to terminate in the conserved phenylalanine or tryptophan, so it likely reflects a read error. This chain uses TRBV24-1 with TRBJ2-1; 8 bases are a match to TRBD1. Per the germline V gene, CDR1 is KGHDR and CDR2 is SFDVKD. Unmatched junction bases numbered 4, after V lost 3 bases and J lost 4 bases. This CDR3 has 15 amino acids. CDR3 sequence (DNA): TGTGCCACCAGTGATCCCGGACAGGGTTACAATGAGCAGTTCCTC. This sequence encodes CATSDPGQGYNEQFL.

On this clonotype itself: The junction departs from germline at one end; a sequencing error may be responsible. V usage is TRBV24-1 and J usage is TRBJ2-1; D not certain. Germline-derived CDR1 and CDR2 are KGHDR and SFDVKD. This CDR3 comprises 14 residues. CDR3 in amino acids: CATKIGISYYEQFF. For the CDR3, the DNA is TGTGCCACCAAGATAGGGATCTCCTACTATGAGCAGTTCTTC.

To note about this clonotype: A much larger clonotype is one base distant, so this may be a read error. This chain links TRBV25-1 with TRBJ2-5; unclear D gene. This CDR3 region has 15 residues. From germline, CDR1 is MGHDK and CDR2 SYGVNS. With 2 bases removed from V and 1 base from J, the gap between germline ends came to 11 bases. The CDR3 nucleotides read TGTGCCAGCAGTGAACCCGATAAGTCCCAAGAGACCCAGTACTTC. Translation: CASSEPDKSQETQYF.

In the case of this clonotype: Possible read error: a much larger clone is one base away. The chain employs TRBV6-5 and TRBJ2-5, with no clear D. The CDR3 covers 15 residues. Germline CDR1 is MNHEY and CDR2 is SVGAGI. The CDR3 loop reads CASSYSIGQQETQCF. Here the CDR3 DNA reads TGTGCCAGCAGTTATTCGATCGGGCAGCAAGAGACCCAGTGCTTC.

As to this clonotype: A read error may explain this, as a much larger clone is one base away. The rearrangement joins TRBV6-1 to TRBJ2-3; TRBD1 might be the D (5 bases). Germline lookup yields CDR1 MNHNS and CDR2 SASEGT. This CDR3 is 15 amino acids long. The CDR3 nucleotides read TGTGCCAGCAGTGCAGGTACAGGTAGCACAGATCCGCAGTATTTT. Translated: CASSAGTGSTDPQYF.

This clonotype was counted ten times or more. The rearrangement uses TRBV20-1 and TRBJ2-1; 7 nucleotides align to TRBD1. The CDR3 totals 14 residues. The V gene's germline CDR1 is DFQATT and CDR2 SNEGSKA (reference sequence). Unmatched junction bases numbered 11, after V lost 6 bases and J lost 6 bases. Written as DNA, the CDR3 is TGCAGTGCGAATACAGGGGCGGGTTCCAATGAGCAGTTCTTC. This encodes CSANTGAGSNEQFF.

This clonotype appeared many times. The V call is TRBV19, the J call TRBJ2-1; possible D gene TRBD2, 5 bases. Germline-derived CDR1 and CDR2 are LNHDA and SQIVND (reference sequence). The CDR3 sequence is 14 residues long. Trimming took 6 bases from V and 4 from J, leaving 13 bases between them. The CDR3 reads CASRKLGPYNEQFF. CDR3 nucleotide sequence: TGTGCCAGTAGAAAACTAGGACCATACAATGAGCAGTTCTTC.

Worth noting for this clonotype: A much larger clone sits a single nucleotide away, making a read error possible. V is TRBV29-1 and J is TRBJ2-3; 8 positions match TRBD2. The CDR3 sequence is 13 residues long. The ends lost 6 bases at V and 5 bases at J; junction bases unmatched: 7. Germline assignment: CDR1 SQVTM and CDR2 ANQGSEA. The CDR3 here is CSVMAGGQDTQYF. Here the CDR3 DNA reads TGCAGCGTCATGGCGGGGGGTCAAGATACGCAGTATTTT.

There are many counts of this clonotype. V gene TRBV4-1 combines with J gene TRBJ2-1; 9 nucleotides align to TRBD2. Trimming cost V 5 bases and J 5 bases; bases outside gene matches: 7. This CDR3 has 15 amino acids. CDR1 and CDR2 from the germline V gene are MGHRA and YSYEKL. The DNA for the CDR3 is TGCGCCAGCAGCTTGGAGCGGGGGGAACACAATGAGCAGTTCTTC. Its protein is CASSLERGEHNEQFF.

This clonotype occurred many times. The chain is built from TRBV29-1 and TRBJ2-6, with a tentative D call TRBD2 (5 bases). Germline V gene data show CDR1 as SQVTM and CDR2 as ANQGSEA. The CDR3 sequence is 14 residues long. The germline V and J ends were trimmed by 3 bases and 3 bases, with 9 bases remaining between them. The CDR3 reads CSVERDSGANVLTF. Here the CDR3 DNA reads TGCAGCGTTGAGAGGGATAGTGGGGCCAACGTCCTGACTTTC.

This chain links TRBV20-1 with TRBJ2-7; D may be TRBD2 (6 bases). Trimming stripped 2 bases from V and 2 bases from J, with 13 bases between. The CDR3 consists of 14 residues. CDR1 and CDR2 from the germline V gene are DFQATT and SNEGSKA (reference sequence). CDR3 amino acids: CSARSNGSPYEQYF. The CDR3 region has the DNA TGCAGTGCTAGATCTAACGGGAGCCCCTACGAGCAGTACTTC.

This clonotype was observed a few times. Just one base apart from a much larger clone, this may be a read error. This chain uses TRBV29-1 with TRBJ2-7; D assignment may be TRBD1 or TRBD2 (5 bases each). This CDR3 contains 14 residues. Trimming took off 4 bases at V and 0 bases at J, with 13 bases between the two ends. Per the germline V gene, CDR1 is SQVTM and CDR2 is ANQGSEA. CDR3 bases: TGCAGCGTTGTGAGGGGATCGGGCTCCTACGAGCAGTACTTC. Translation: CSVVRGSGSYEQYF.

This clonotype has a count of ten or more. This rearrangement joins TRBV5-1 to TRBJ2-1; D perhaps matches TRBD2 (5 bases). Germline CDR1 is SGHRS and CDR2 is YFSETQ. This CDR3 has 16 amino acids. V was shortened by 0 bases and J by 3 bases, with 13 bases between the two germline ends. The CDR3, as DNA: TGCGCCAGCAGCTTGGGAAGAGGGAGACTCTACAATGAGCAGTTCTTC. The encoded protein is CASSLGRGRLYNEQFF.

This clonotype came up many times. The V gene is TRBV11-2, the J gene TRBJ2-1; D remains ambiguous. The germline V gene encodes CDR1 SGHAT and CDR2 FQNNGV. The CDR3 contains 14 residues. The ends were cut back, 4 bases at V and 5 bases at J, with 12 bases in the middle. CDR3 sequence: CASSSRNMNNEQFF. Written as DNA, the CDR3 is TGTGCCAGCAGCTCCCGGAACATGAACAATGAGCAGTTCTTC.

In its sample, this clonotype was seen once. A far larger clone is a single base away, which makes a read error likely. The chain recombines TRBV12-3 or TRBV12-4 with TRBJ2-1; D unclear. The CDR3 is made up of 13 amino acids. In nucleotides, the CDR3 is TGTGCCAGCAGTTTCGGACCGTACAATGAGCAGTGCTTC. As protein: CASSFGPYNEQCF.

In this sample, this clonotype turned up many times. V usage is TRBV14 and J usage is TRBJ2-3; the D is unclear. The CDR3 is made up of 12 amino acids. V gave up 8 bases and J gave up 5 bases, with 11 bases separating them. Germline V lookup: CDR1 SGHDN, CDR2 FVKESK. CDR3: CASGIVGDTQYF. DNA of the CDR3: TGTGCCAGCGGAATAGTGGGAGATACGCAGTATTTT.